The entry that follows covers one TCR beta chain sequence. Each CDR3 protein is one row after TCRdb ran MiXCR on the 5' RACE reads. The table lists about 920,000 distinct CDR3 sequences, around 12% of them singletons, with around 1.6% in the top ten. This sample stems from a study of identical twins. This same sample was also taken into another study, of yellow fever vaccine responses in identical twins.

Material for sequencing was PBMCs. This receptor was identified in a woman aged 18-29 years in good health.

The CDR3 coding sequence is TGCAGTGCTACCATAGCGGGAACGAACACCGGGGAGCTGTTTTTT. Translated, it gives CSATIAGTNTGELFF. The genes are TRBV20-1 and TRBJ2-2; 8 bases match TRBD2. CDR1 and CDR2 from the germline V gene are DFQATT and SNEGSKA (reference sequence). The V segment lost 4 bases and the J segment 0 bases; nucleotides outside the gene matches: 4. The CDR3 runs 15 residues.